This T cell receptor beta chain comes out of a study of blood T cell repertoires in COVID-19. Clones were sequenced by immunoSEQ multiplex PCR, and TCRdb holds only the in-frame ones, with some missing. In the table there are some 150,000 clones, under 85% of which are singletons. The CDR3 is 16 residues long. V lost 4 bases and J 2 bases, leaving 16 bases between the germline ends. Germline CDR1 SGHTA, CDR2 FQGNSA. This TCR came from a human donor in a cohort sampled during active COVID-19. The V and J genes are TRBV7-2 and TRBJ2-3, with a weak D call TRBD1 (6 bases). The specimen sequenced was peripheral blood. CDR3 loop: CASSSWGLGATDTQYF. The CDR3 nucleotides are TGTGCCAGCAGCTCTTGGGGGCTCGGTGCCACAGATACGCAGTATTTT. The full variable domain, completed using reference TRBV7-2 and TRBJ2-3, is GAGVSQSPSNKVTEKGKDVELRCDPISGHTALYWYRQSLGQGLEFLIYFQGNSAPDKSGLPSDRFSAERTGGSVSTLTIQRTQQEDSAVYLCASSSWGLGATDTQYFGPGTRLTVL.